Presented here are 3 T cell receptor beta chains from one specimen sequenced in a study of breast tumors, draining lymph nodes, adjacent tissues. TCRdb redid the calling of the multiplex PCR reads with MiXCR, one entry per CDR3 protein. This table has 70,000 or so distinct CDR3 sequences, 40% to 45% appearing once. The sequencing sample was made of breast tumor tissue. These receptors originate from a female donor with breast cancer. Some clones in this sample may be carry-over from other donors' samples.

Concerning this clonotype: A much larger clone lies one base from this, so it may be a read error. The chain links TRBV27 to TRBJ1-5, with D unclear. CDR1 is MNHEY and CDR2 is SMNVEV in the germline V gene (reference sequence). The CDR3 is 13 amino acids. The CDR3 DNA reads TGTCCCAGCAGTTTACGGCCTTACCAGCCCCAGCATTTT. This encodes CPSSLRPYQPQHF.

The sample holds many counts of this clonotype. The chain combines TRBV7-2 with TRBJ2-7; the D gene is possibly TRBD2 (7 bases). Looked up from germline, CDR1 is SGHTA and CDR2 is FQGNSA. The ends were cut back, 2 bases at V and 6 bases at J, with 14 bases in the middle. This CDR3 contains 14 residues. The CDR3 loop is CASSLKGGSVEQYF. DNA for the CDR3: TGTGCCAGCAGCTTAAAGGGGGGGTCGGTCGAGCAGTACTTC.

Concerning this clonotype itself: At one end, the junction sequence differs from germline, possibly due to a read error. The genes are TRBV7-8 and TRBJ1-2; 12 nucleotides align to TRBD1. CDR3 length equals 13 residues. CDR1 and CDR2 (germline): SGHVS, FQNEAQ. Written as DNA, the CDR3 is TGTGCCAGCGAATCGGGACAGGGGGCCCTTCTACTCTTC. Residues: CASESGQGALLLF.